Each of the 28 T cell receptor beta chains below was sequenced from the same sample in a study of coeliac disease. Some clones are missing from TCRdb's copy, which holds only in-frame ones; the method was immunoSEQ multiplex PCR. This repertoire shows 7,500 to 9,500 clones, 67% found once; its top ten account for around 20%. Source material: lamina propria lymphocytes from the gut. The receptors originated from a woman aged 55-69 years with celiac disease.

The chain combines TRBV7-2 with TRBJ1-1; tentatively, D is TRBD1 (5 bases). The germline V gene encodes CDR1 SGHTA and CDR2 FQGNSA. The CDR3 is 16 residues long. The V end lost 6 bases, the J end lost 5 bases, and 22 bases lay between the germline ends. CDR3 nucleotides: TGTGCCAGCAGTTCGTCGGGGGTCGGCGGTAGGACTGAAGCTTTCTTT. Translation gives CASSSSGVGGRTEAFF.

CDR3 nucleotide sequence: TGTGCCAATCGTCCCGGGGTACAAACCGGGGAGCTGTTTTTT. This encodes CANRPGVQTGELFF. This chain links TRBV7-8 with TRBJ2-2; D perhaps matches TRBD2 (5 bases). This CDR3 spans 14 amino acids. Trimming removed 10 bases from V and 5 bases from J, with 17 bases in between. CDR1 and CDR2 (germline): SGHVS, FQNEAQ.

The V and J genes are TRBV7-3 and TRBJ1-2; weak D call: TRBD1 (5 bases). The CDR3 has 13 amino acids. The V gene's germline CDR1 is SGHTA and CDR2 FQGTGA. V lost 2 bases to trimming and J lost 4 bases, with 8 bases between them. The CDR3 DNA follows: TGTGCCAGCAGCTTACAGGGCGGCTATGGCTACACCTTC. Amino acids: CASSLQGGYGYTF.

The V call is TRBV30, the J call TRBJ2-3; D unclear. In germline, CDR1 is GTSNPN, CDR2 SVGIG (reference sequence). V lost 5 bases and J 2 bases, leaving 8 bases between the germline ends. CDR3 length equals 12 residues. The CDR3 nucleotides are TGTGCCTGGGGCGGCCTCACAGATACGCAGTATTTT. It is translated as CAWGGLTDTQYF.

The chain is built from TRBV4-1 and TRBJ2-3; D is unresolved. Germline-derived CDR1 and CDR2 are MGHRA and YSYEKL. The CDR3 spans 15 residues. V lost 0 bases and J lost 2, with 9 bases in between. CDR3 nucleotide sequence: TGCGCCAGCAGCCAAGACGACTCGTACACAGATACGCAGTATTTT. This gives the protein CASSQDDSYTDTQYF.

The chain couples TRBV6-1 to TRBJ1-2, with D perhaps matching TRBD1 (6 bases). The CDR3 has 11 amino acids. From germline, CDR1 is MNHNS and CDR2 SASEGT. The ends were cut back, 3 bases at V and 8 bases at J, with 7 bases in the middle. CDR3: CASSDRGGYTF. CDR3 coding DNA: TGTGCCAGCAGTGACAGGGGAGGCTACACCTTC.

V usage is TRBV5-4 and J usage is TRBJ2-2; 7 bases align to TRBD1. The CDR3 has 11 amino acids. Germline assignment: CDR1 SGHNT and CDR2 YYREEE (reference sequence). Trimming removed 4 bases from V and 12 bases from J; junction bases left unmatched: 3. The CDR3 DNA reads TGTGCCAGCAGCCGACAGGGAAAGCTGTTTTTT. This sequence encodes CASSRQGKLFF.

This clone has just one count. J is TRBJ1-6 and V is TRBV7-9, with 9 bases lining up with TRBD1. V shed 5 bases and J 10 bases; nucleotides not matched to a gene: 9. The CDR3 covers 15 residues. Germline V gene data show CDR1 as SEHNR and CDR2 as FQNEAQ (reference sequence). The CDR3 region has the DNA TGTGCCAGCAGCCGACCCGGGACAGGGTCATCACCCCTCCACTTT. This translates into CASSRPGTGSSPLHF.

This clone has more than one count but fewer than ten. The chain has TRBV2 and TRBJ1-1; no clear D gene. This CDR3 contains 13 residues. The germline gives CDR1 SNHLY, CDR2 FYNNEI. V lost 1 base and J 5 bases, leaving 8 bases between the germline ends. The CDR3 bases are TGTGCCAGCAGTGAAGGGGTCGGGACTGAAGCTTTCTTT. Translation: CASSEGVGTEAFF.

The chain links TRBV4-1 to TRBJ2-1, with a weak D call TRBD1 (6 bases). Germline CDR1 is MGHRA and CDR2 is YSYEKL. The CDR3 runs to 15 residues. V was shortened by 3 bases and J by 13 bases, with 22 bases between the two germline ends. The CDR3 region has the DNA TGCGCCAGCAGCCACCCCCATGAGGGGGACAATACCCAGTTCTTC. The encoded protein is CASSHPHEGDNTQFF.

This clone was seen a handful of times. The chain is built from TRBV9 and TRBJ1-1; D is possibly TRBD1 (5 bases). Germline V gene sequence: CDR1 SGDLS, CDR2 YYNGEE. This CDR3 has 16 residues. Trimming took 3 bases from V and 1 from J, leaving 16 bases between them. The CDR3 DNA sequence: TGTGCCAGCAGCGCTGGGGGACGGGGAGGGAACACTGAAGCTTTCTTT. Protein: CASSAGGRGGNTEAFF.

The chain employs TRBV18 and TRBJ2-5; D may be TRBD1 (6 bases). This CDR3 has 15 residues. Germline-derived CDR1 and CDR2 are KGHSH and LQKENI. Trimming took 2 bases from V and 4 from J, leaving 14 bases between them. CDR3 in DNA: TGTGCCAGCTCACCAGGGGGCCGAGTAGGAGAGACCCAGTACTTC. It specifies CASSPGGRVGETQYF. Full variable domain (outside the CDR3, taken from reference TRBV18 and TRBJ2-5): NAGVMQNPRHLVRRRGQEARLRCSPMKGHSHVYWYRQLPEEGLKFMVYLQKENIIDESGMPKERFSAEFPKEGPSILRIQQVVRGDSAAYFCASSPGGRVGETQYFGPGTRLLVL.

The rearrangement uses TRBV9 and TRBJ2-3; the match to TRBD1 covers 9 bases. Germline V CDR1 and CDR2: SGDLS, YYNGEE. The trim removed 3 bases at V and 1 base at J, leaving 3 bases unmatched. The CDR3 extends over 15 amino acids. The CDR3: CASSAQGAGTDTQYF. As DNA, the CDR3 is TGTGCCAGCAGCGCACAGGGGGCTGGCACAGATACGCAGTATTTT.

The rearrangement joins TRBV7-3 to TRBJ2-5; 8 nucleotides match TRBD2. This CDR3 is built from 16 residues. Germline V gene data show CDR1 as SGHTA and CDR2 as FQGTGA. The V segment lost 5 bases and the J segment 4 bases; nucleotides outside the gene matches: 12. The CDR3 protein is CASSPTGPGGGETQYF. Written as DNA, the CDR3 is TGTGCCAGCAGCCCTACAGGCCCGGGGGGGGGAGAGACCCAGTACTTC.

The V and J genes are TRBV5-1 and TRBJ1-3; a possible D gene is TRBD1 (6 bases). Trimming left V 1 base short and J 4 bases short, with 9 bases between. Germline assignment: CDR1 SGHRS and CDR2 YFSETQ. The CDR3 runs to 14 residues. CDR3 amino acids: CASSLTGQGNTIYF. CDR3 in DNA: TGCGCCAGCAGCTTGACAGGGCAAGGAAACACCATATATTTT.

The J gene is TRBJ2-1, the V gene TRBV18; 9 nucleotides line up with TRBD2. This CDR3 comprises 15 residues. Germline V CDR1 and CDR2: KGHSH, LQKENI. V lost 2 bases, J lost 8 bases, and 7 bases stayed unmatched. CDR3 DNA: TGTGCCAGCTCACCAGGGGCGGGAGGGCCGGATGAGCAGTTCTTC. This gives the protein CASSPGAGGPDEQFF.

The chain is built from TRBV2 and TRBJ2-5, with TRBD2 matching over 11 bases. TRBJ2-7 matches the DNA end more closely, so the J call is doubtful. There are 16 residues in the CDR3. Germline V gene data show CDR1 as SNHLY and CDR2 as FYNNEI. This CDR3 is CASSALVAGGQYEQYF. CDR3 DNA: TGTGCCAGCAGTGCCTTGGTAGCGGGAGGGCAATACGAGCAGTACTTC.

This clone turned up a few times. The chain couples TRBV18 to TRBJ2-5; TRBD2 matches at 7 bases. With the DNA end fitting TRBJ2-7 better, the J assignment may be wrong. This CDR3 spans 14 amino acids. Germline V gene lookup returns CDR1 KGHSH and CDR2 LQKENI. The CDR3 is CASSPGPGGYEQYF. The CDR3 DNA follows: TGTGCCAGCTCACCTGGCCCGGGGGGCTACGAGCAGTACTTC.

The CDR3 sequence is CASSLEEPNEQYF. As DNA, the CDR3 is TGTGCCAGCAGTTTGGAGGAACCCAACGAGCAGTACTTC. The chain is built from TRBV28 and TRBJ2-5, with a weak D call TRBD2 (5 bases). The J call could be wrong; TRBJ2-7 is a better fit for the DNA end. The germline V gene has CDR1 MDHEN and CDR2 SYDVKM. This CDR3 is built from 13 residues.

The chain couples TRBV5-1 to TRBJ2-7, with 9 positions matching TRBD2. Trimming at V came to 4 bases and at J to 5 bases, leaving 13 bases not matched to a gene. This CDR3 contains 16 residues. CDR1 and CDR2 from the germline V gene are SGHRS and YFSETQ. CDR3: CASSPRPASGTHEQYF. The CDR3 DNA follows: TGCGCCAGCAGCCCCCGTCCAGCTAGCGGGACCCACGAGCAGTACTTC.

A single count supports this clone. The genes are TRBV18 and TRBJ1-5, with 9 bases that match TRBD1. This CDR3 region has 15 residues. V lost 3 bases and J lost 4; bases outside the gene matches: 4. Germline loops: CDR1 KGHSH, CDR2 LQKENI. The CDR3 DNA reads as TGTGCCAGCTCACCTCCGGGACAGGGTAATCAGCCCCAGCATTTT. The encoded protein is CASSPPGQGNQPQHF.

The rearrangement links TRBV30 to TRBJ2-3; the D gene is possibly TRBD2 (6 bases). V lost 7 bases to trimming and J lost 11 bases, with 22 bases between them. CDR3 length equals 13 residues. The germline V gene has CDR1 GTSNPN and CDR2 SVGIG (reference sequence). The CDR3 coding sequence is TGTGCCTCTACCCGCACGGGACTGCTAGGGCAGTATTTT. It yields the protein CASTRTGLLGQYF.

CDR3 loop: CASSFSGGWETQYF. The DNA for the CDR3 is TGTGCCAGCAGTTTTTCAGGGGGCTGGGAGACCCAGTACTTC. The chain has TRBV6-5 and TRBJ2-5, with TRBD1 matching over 8 bases. The germline CDR1 and CDR2 sequences are MNHEY and SVGAGI. This CDR3 region has 14 residues. With 4 bases clipped from V and 5 bases from J, the junction kept 6 bases outside the gene matches.

This clone was observed a single time. The chain employs TRBV6-5 and TRBJ2-5; 7 nucleotides align to TRBD1. Germline-derived CDR1 and CDR2 are MNHEY and SVGAGI. This CDR3 contains 11 residues. With V trimmed by 5 bases and J by 9 bases, 3 bases remained unmatched. CDR3 coding DNA: TGTGCCAGCAGTCGTGGACAGGCCCAGTACTTC. It translates to CASSRGQAQYF.

The chain recombines TRBV6-6 with TRBJ2-3; D unresolved. Germline V gene sequence: CDR1 MNHNY, CDR2 SVGAGI (reference sequence). V lost 2 bases, J lost 2 bases, and 11 bases lay in between. This CDR3 is 15 amino acids long. The CDR3 nucleotides are TGTGCCAGCAGTTACGAGCCCCCTTACACAGATACGCAGTATTTT. Residues: CASSYEPPYTDTQYF.

This clone came up once. The genes are TRBV11-2 and TRBJ1-6; TRBD1 is a possible D gene (5 bases). Trimming shortened V by 3 bases and J by 0 bases, and 9 bases separated the two germline ends. The germline V gene has CDR1 SGHAT and CDR2 FQNNGV. This CDR3 spans 16 amino acids. The CDR3 nucleotides are TGTGCCAGCAGCTTCAGGGCCGGCTCCTATAATTCACCCCTCCACTTT. It is translated as CASSFRAGSYNSPLHF.

The chain uses TRBV10-3 and TRBJ1-2; D not certain. V lost 8 bases, J lost 4 bases, and 11 bases lay in between. CDR3 length: 12 amino acids. The V gene's germline CDR1 is ENHRY and CDR2 SYGVKD. The CDR3 nucleotides are TGTGCCATCGCGGCGGCCTTCTATGGCTACACCTTC. It specifies CAIAAAFYGYTF.

This clone was counted a few times. The chain links TRBV6-1 to TRBJ1-3, with D possibly being TRBD1 (6 bases). Trimming took 4 bases from V and 9 from J, leaving 16 bases between them. The CDR3 extends over 14 amino acids. From germline, CDR1 is MNHNS and CDR2 SASEGT. The CDR3 is CASSAGVGVSTIYF. CDR3 nucleotides: TGTGCCAGCAGTGCAGGGGTTGGGGTTAGCACCATATATTTT.